This T cell receptor beta chain emerged from a study of graft-versus-host responses after intestinal transplantation. The wider study: Transplant types were multivisceral, liver-intestinal, or isolated intestinal. After anti-thymocyte globulin induction, recipients took tacrolimus and steroids for three to four years. Findings of the study overall: An association linked early post-transplant HvG declines with peak circulating GvH clone levels. Clonal ratios of graft-versus-host to host-versus-graft in allografts were high for patients exhibiting graft-donor T cell macrochimerism.

TCRdb keeps only in-frame clones here, not all; method: immunoSEQ multiplex PCR. There are around 70,000 clones in the sample; roughly nine tenths occur only once, and around 2.7% lies in the top ten. Germline V gene data show CDR1 as SGHDN and CDR2 as FVKESK. The CDR3 consists of 19 residues. Losses at the gene ends were 1 base for V and 6 bases for J; bases not matched to a gene: 13. Comment on this clone: Its target is unknown.

This chain connects TRBV14 to TRBJ2-2; TRBD2 aligns across 11 bases. The sequence was obtained from a human donor who received an intestinal transplant. Sequencing was performed on unstimulated CD8+ T cells sorted from spleen or lymph node cells, taken before intestinal transplant. Written as DNA, the CDR3 is TGTGCCAGCAGCCAAGGTCCACCCACTAGCGGGAGAAAACCCGGGGAGCTGTTTTTT. Translation: CASSQGPPTSGRKPGELFF.